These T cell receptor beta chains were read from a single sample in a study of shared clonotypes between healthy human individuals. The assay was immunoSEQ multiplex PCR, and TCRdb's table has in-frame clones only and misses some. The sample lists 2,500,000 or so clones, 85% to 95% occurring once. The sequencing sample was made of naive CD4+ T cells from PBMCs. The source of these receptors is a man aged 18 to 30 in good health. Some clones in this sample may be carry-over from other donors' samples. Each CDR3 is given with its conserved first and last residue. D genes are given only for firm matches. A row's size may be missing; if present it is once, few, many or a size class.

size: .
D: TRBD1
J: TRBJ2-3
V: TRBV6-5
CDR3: CASTEGAGWDTQYF
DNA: TGTGCCAGCACCGAGGGGGCAGGGTGGGATACGCAGTATTTT

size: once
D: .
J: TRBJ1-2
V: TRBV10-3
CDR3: CAISDPPGSNYGYTF
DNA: TGTGCCATCAGTGATCCCCCAGGATCTAACTATGGCTACACCTTC

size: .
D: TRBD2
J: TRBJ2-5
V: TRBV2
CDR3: CASRGAGGIQETQYF
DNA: TGTGCCAGCAGGGGAGCGGGAGGGATCCAAGAGACCCAGTACTTC

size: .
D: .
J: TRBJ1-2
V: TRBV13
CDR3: CASSLVTGNYGYTF
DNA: TGTGCCAGCAGCTTAGTTACCGGCAACTATGGCTACACCTTC

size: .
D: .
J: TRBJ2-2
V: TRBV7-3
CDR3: CASSSGSTGELFF
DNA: TGTGCCAGCAGCTCCGGGAGCACCGGGGAGCTGTTTTTT

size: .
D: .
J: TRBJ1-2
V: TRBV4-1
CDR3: CASSQPSKSQGRDYTF
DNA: TGCGCCAGCAGCCAACCGTCCAAATCTCAGGGGAGGGACTACACCTTC

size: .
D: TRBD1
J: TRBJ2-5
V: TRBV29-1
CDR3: CSATTGVAQYF
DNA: TGCAGCGCTACTACAGGGGTGGCCCAGTACTTC

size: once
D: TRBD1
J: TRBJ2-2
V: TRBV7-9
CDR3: CASSSRQGTGELFF
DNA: TGTGCCAGCAGCTCCAGACAGGGGACCGGGGAGCTGTTTTTT

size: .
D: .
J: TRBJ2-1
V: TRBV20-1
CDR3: CSGGGGLEQFF
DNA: TGCAGTGGAGGGGGGGGTCTTGAGCAGTTCTTC

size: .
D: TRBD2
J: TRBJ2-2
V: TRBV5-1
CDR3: CASSSRAGGPSGELFF
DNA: TGCGCCAGCAGCTCCCGAGCGGGAGGGCCTTCCGGGGAGCTGTTTTTT

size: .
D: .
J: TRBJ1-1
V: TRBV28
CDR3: CASSRLGRATEAFF
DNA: TGTGCCAGCAGTCGCCTCGGCAGGGCCACTGAAGCTTTCTTT

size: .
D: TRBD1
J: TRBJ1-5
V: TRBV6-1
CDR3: CASSTSRTGDQPQHF
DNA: TGTGCCAGCAGTACCTCACGGACAGGGGACCAGCCCCAGCATTTT

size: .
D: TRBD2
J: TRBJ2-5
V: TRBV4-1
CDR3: CASSQAGTSGAQETQYF
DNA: TGCGCCAGCAGCCAAGCCGGGACTAGCGGAGCACAAGAGACCCAGTACTTC